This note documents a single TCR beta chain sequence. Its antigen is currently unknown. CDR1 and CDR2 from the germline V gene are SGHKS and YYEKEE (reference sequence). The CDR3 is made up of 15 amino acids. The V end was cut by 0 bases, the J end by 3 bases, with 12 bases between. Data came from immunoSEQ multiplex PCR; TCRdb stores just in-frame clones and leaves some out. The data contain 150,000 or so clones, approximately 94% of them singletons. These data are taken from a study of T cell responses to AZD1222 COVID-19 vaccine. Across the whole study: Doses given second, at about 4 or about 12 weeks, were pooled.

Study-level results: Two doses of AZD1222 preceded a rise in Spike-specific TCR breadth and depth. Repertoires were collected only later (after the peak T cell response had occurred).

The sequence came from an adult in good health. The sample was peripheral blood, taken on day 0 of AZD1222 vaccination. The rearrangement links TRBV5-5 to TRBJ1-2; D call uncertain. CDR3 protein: CASSLVGDGDYGYTF. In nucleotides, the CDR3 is TGTGCCAGCAGCTTGGTAGGCGACGGTGACTATGGCTACACCTTC. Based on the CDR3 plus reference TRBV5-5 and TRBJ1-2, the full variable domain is DAGVTQSPTHLIKTRGQQVTLRCSPISGHKSVSWYQQVLGQGPQFIFQYYEKEERGRGNFPDRFSARQFPNYSSELNVNALLLGDSALYLCASSLVGDGDYGYTFGSGTRLTVV.